These T cell receptor beta chains were read from a single sample in a study of cytomegalovirus exposure and HLA in healthy donors. Repertoires were generated with immunoSEQ multiplex PCR, while TCRdb's copy carries only in-frame clones and drops some. In all, the sample yields 150,000 or so clones. The sample consisted of PBMCs. These receptors were obtained from a woman aged 45 to 65 in good health and CMV-seronegative. Each CDR3 is given with its conserved first and last residue. Fields, in order: V gene, CDR3 length, J gene, CDR3 protein.

>TRBV27|12|TRBJ2-5
CASSQQGETQYF
>TRBV4-2|14|TRBJ2-3
CASSPGTSGYTQYF
>TRBV29-1|13|TRBJ1-2
CSVPLDSAEGYTF
>TRBV7-8|15|TRBJ2-7
CASSLLDSPRDEQYF
>TRBV7-3|15|TRBJ1-2
CASSPEQGYNYGYTF
>TRBV7-2|13|TRBJ1-2
CASSFHEAFGYTF
>TRBV5-4|14|TRBJ2-3
CASRSRLAMDTQYF
>TRBV28|13|TRBJ2-1
CASSTGAYNEQFF
>TRBV5-1|15|TRBJ1-3
CASSTDRGDGNTIYF
>TRBV28|15|TRBJ2-2
CASSFLLDRAGELFF
>TRBV7-2|13|TRBJ2-7
CASSLGRTYEQYF
>TRBV5-1|15|TRBJ2-7
CASSPDRGTSYEQYF
>TRBV11-2|18|TRBJ2-6
CASSLYRGRPSGANVLTF
>TRBV5-1|15|TRBJ1-6
CASSLVWASDSPLHF
>TRBV4-2|21|TRBJ1-3
CASSQDVAGRGRISSGNTIYF
>TRBV4-1|14|TRBJ2-7
CASSQTGGTYEQYF
>TRBV6-6|16|TRBJ1-5
CASRVLRTGGYQPQHF
>TRBV5-1|12|TRBJ2-1
CASSRQQEEQFF
>TRBV6-6|14|TRBJ2-5
CASSETSGGETQYF
>TRBV15|15|TRBJ1-1
CATSRDGQGRTEAFF
>TRBV7-2|15|TRBJ2-5
CASSLGTGPQETQYF
>TRBV5-4|12|TRBJ1-1
CASSLDGPEAFF
>TRBV4-2|12|TRBJ1-1
CASSPAGGEAFF
>TRBV15|14|TRBJ1-1
CATSRGGGVTEAFF
>TRBV4-1|13|TRBJ1-1
CASSHISGAEAFF
>TRBV5-1|16|TRBJ2-2
CASSVTGETAAGELFF
>TRBV11-2|15|TRBJ2-5
CASSFGPGNEETQYF
>TRBV5-6|16|TRBJ1-6
CASSFRQAKWNSPLHF
>TRBV7-2|14|TRBJ1-2
CASSTYDRANGYTF
>TRBV6-1|14|TRBJ1-5
CASSAGRSNQPQHF
>TRBV4-1|15|TRBJ2-1
CASSQGGQGLREQFF
>TRBV28|15|TRBJ2-3
CASSDSRMGTDTQYF
>TRBV5-1|14|TRBJ2-5
CASSLVGGDETQYF
>TRBV19|16|TRBJ2-5
CASSVGQIRNGETQYF
>TRBV30|12|TRBJ2-4
CALLPPGDIQYF
>TRBV2|14|TRBJ2-7
CASKTSGGVYEQYF
>TRBV11-3|13|TRBJ2-5
CASSPGGQETQYF
>TRBV7-9|13|TRBJ1-3
CASSVMAGNTIYF
>TRBV7-3|16|TRBJ1-3
CASSPRGGDAGNTIYF
>TRBV7-7|14|TRBJ2-5
CASSSTSGEETQYF
>TRBV11-2|17|TRBJ1-4
CASSSNPKPQGGEKLFF
>TRBV27|12|TRBJ2-3
CASSSNKYTQYF
>TRBV5-6|11|TRBJ2-3
CASSLLDTQYF
>TRBV6-5|13|TRBJ2-3
CASSRVRADTQYF
>TRBV13|15|TRBJ2-7
CASSHTTGTSYEQYF
>TRBV6-5|15|TRBJ1-3
CASRAEGGAGNTIYF
>TRBV28|13|TRBJ1-1
CASSPNSLFEAFF
>TRBV6-5|14|TRBJ1-2
CASIDRGSNYGYTF
>TRBV18|14|TRBJ1-1
CASSPRREGTEAFF
>TRBV9|16|TRBJ2-2
CASSVASGGAGGELFF
>TRBV30|15|TRBJ1-2
CAWSGWGQGYYGYTF
>TRBV30|12|TRBJ2-3
CAWSGGTDTQYF
>TRBV4-1|17|TRBJ1-5
CASSHPVGGRRSQPQHF
>TRBV7-9|15|TRBJ1-2
CASSHLQGEIYGYTF
>TRBV4-3|16|TRBJ1-2
CASSQDRSGYGYGYTF
>TRBV6-5|14|TRBJ2-7
CASSRGQGRNEQYF
>TRBV15|14|TRBJ1-5
CATSRTGGNQPQHF
>TRBV29-1|12|TRBJ2-5
CSVLAGEQTQYF
>TRBV19|11|TRBJ1-2
CASGWTGVITF